A single sample gave rise to the 27 T cell receptor beta chains below, sequenced in a study of OX40 agonist ivuxolimab in advanced cancers. Using immunoSEQ multiplex PCR, the repertoire was profiled, and TCRdb retains in-frame clones only, with some absent. This repertoire shows tens of thousands of clones, approximately 86% found once; its top ten account for 2.5% to 3%. The sequencing here drew on CD4+ or CD8+ T cells sorted from blood, taken in a trial of the OX40 agonist ivuxolimab. These receptors originate from an adult with an advanced solid tumor such as melanoma, head and neck, liver or kidney cancer.

In regard to this clone: This CDR3 is also generated by other DNA sequences in the sample. V and J are TRBV5-8 and TRBJ2-5, with TRBD1 identical over 7 bases. Germline V CDR1 and CDR2: SGHTS, YDEGEE. The CDR3 covers 14 residues. V gave up 4 bases and J gave up 2 bases; unmatched junction bases: 5. The CDR3 DNA reads as TGTGCCAGCAGCCCCCGACAGGGACAAGAGACCCAGTACTTC. Its protein is CASSPRQGQETQYF.

The chain employs TRBV5-4 and TRBJ2-3; TRBD2 aligns across 12 bases. The CDR3 spans 16 residues. Germline CDR1 reads SGHNT; CDR2 reads YYREEE (reference sequence). V gave up 4 bases and J gave up 5 bases; unmatched junction bases: 8. For the CDR3, the DNA is TGTGCCAGCAGCATAAGACTAGCGGGGGACCTAGATACGCAGTATTTT. Translated: CASSIRLAGDLDTQYF.

With respect to this clone: One end of the junction varies from germline; a read error may be responsible. This sequence joins TRBV6-1 and TRBJ1-4, with 8 bases matching TRBD1. Germline CDR1 is MNHNS and CDR2 is SASEGT. The CDR3 consists of 15 residues. The DNA of the CDR3 is TGTGCCAGCAGAGAAGGACAGGGCTCCAATGAAAAACTGTTTTTT. The encoded protein is CASREGQGSNEKLFF.

The gene calls are TRBV18 and TRBJ1-1, with D possibly matching TRBD1 (5 bases). CDR3 size: 14 residues. Trimming shortened V by 2 bases and J by 1 base, and 8 bases separated the two germline ends. The germline V gene has CDR1 KGHSH and CDR2 LQKENI. CDR3 protein: CASSPTDKNTEAFF. In nucleotides, the CDR3 is TGTGCCAGCTCACCAACGGACAAGAACACTGAAGCTTTCTTT.

The chain uses TRBV27 and TRBJ1-1; TRBD1 aligns across 8 bases. Germline CDR1 and CDR2: MNHEY and SMNVEV (reference sequence). The ends lost 5 bases at V and 1 base at J; junction bases unmatched: 12. The CDR3 is 17 amino acids. CDR3 coding DNA: TGTGCCAGCAGTAGAGGACAGGGCGCCGGATGGAACACTGAAGCTTTCTTT. Encoded protein: CASSRGQGAGWNTEAFF.

This clone was recorded a few times. CDR3: CASKQGKGLALREGTGELFF. CDR3 in DNA: TGCGCCAGCAAACAGGGAAAGGGCCTAGCGCTCCGGGAGGGCACCGGGGAGCTGTTTTTT. The gene calls are TRBV5-1 and TRBJ2-2; 8 nucleotides match TRBD2. This CDR3 has 20 amino acids. The germline CDR1 and CDR2 sequences are SGHRS and YFSETQ. V lost 6 bases to trimming and J lost 4 bases; unmatched junction nucleotides: 23.

V and J are TRBV4-3 and TRBJ2-3; 8 nucleotides align to TRBD2. The CDR3 is made up of 15 amino acids. Germline-derived CDR1 and CDR2 are LGHNA and YSLEER. J lost 0 bases, V lost 8 bases, and 7 bases had no gene match. Here the CDR3 reads CASGMRGVSTDTQYF. The CDR3 nucleotides read TGCGCCAGCGGCATGCGGGGGGTAAGCACAGATACGCAGTATTTT.

V usage is TRBV28 and J usage is TRBJ2-5, with 15 bases fitting TRBD2. CDR3 length equals 16 residues. Per germline, CDR1 MDHEN and CDR2 SYDVKM. Trimming cost V 6 bases and J 4 bases; bases outside gene matches: 6. CDR3 DNA: TGTGCCAGCAGCCCTGCGGGACTAGCGGGGGGAGAGACCCAGTACTTC. As protein: CASSPAGLAGGETQYF.

The V call is TRBV21-1, the J call TRBJ1-5; the D call of TRBD1 is as the table states it, not checked on the DNA. TRBV21-1 is a recognized pseudogene. This CDR3 contains 21 residues. CDR3 amino acids: CASSKLRNASGQGGGNQPQHF. CDR3 sequence (DNA): TGTGCCAGCAGCAAACTCCGAAACGCCTCTGGACAGGGTGGGGGCAATCAGCCCCAGCATTTT.

The genes are TRBV4-1 and TRBJ2-7; 7 positions agree with TRBD1. The germline gives CDR1 MGHRA, CDR2 YSYEKL. The CDR3 is 14 residues long. J gave up 2 bases and V 1 base, and 2 bases lay outside the gene matches. CDR3 region: CASSQGQGTYEQYF. Written as DNA, the CDR3 is TGCGCCAGCAGCCAAGGACAGGGCACCTACGAGCAGTACTTC.

A single count supports this clone. The CDR3 DNA sequence: TGTGCCAGTAGTATCTCCCGGGTAGATGAGCAGTTCTTC. The encoded protein is CASSISRVDEQFF. This chain links TRBV19 with TRBJ2-1; D is ambiguous. The CDR3 length is 13 residues. V gave up 3 bases and J gave up 8 bases, with 11 bases separating them. Germline V gives CDR1 LNHDA, CDR2 SQIVND (reference sequence).

This clone was seen only once. V and J are TRBV14 and TRBJ2-7; 10 bases agree with TRBD1. CDR3 length: 16 residues. V lost 3 bases to trimming and J lost 6 bases; unmatched junction nucleotides: 11. Germline CDR1 and CDR2: SGHDN and FVKESK. CDR3 nucleotides: TGTGCCAGCAGCCAGAGACCGGGACAGGGGCCCCCCGAGCAGTACTTC. It translates to CASSQRPGQGPPEQYF.

The CDR3 loop is CASSVARVRISGANVLTF. The CDR3 DNA reads TGTGCCAGCAGCGTAGCTAGGGTTCGGATATCTGGGGCCAACGTCCTGACTTTC. This chain joins TRBV9 and TRBJ2-6; no reliable D call. Germline CDR1 reads SGDLS; CDR2 reads YYNGEE. CDR3 size: 18 residues. V was clipped by 0 bases and J by 1 base, with 14 bases between them.

This clone was detected a few times. The chain employs TRBV6-4 and TRBJ2-4; possibly TRBD1 for D (6 bases). The CDR3 extends over 14 amino acids. In germline, CDR1 is MRHNA, CDR2 SNTAGT. V was trimmed by 6 bases and J by 15 bases, leaving 24 bases between them. In DNA form, the CDR3 reads TGTGCCAGCAGCCTCACCTCCACGGACAGTTCTTGGTACTTC. This encodes CASSLTSTDSSWYF.

As to this clone: Other DNA sequences in this specimen translate into the identical CDR3. The chain carries TRBV6-1 and TRBJ1-2; D not resolved. Germline lookup yields CDR1 MNHNS and CDR2 SASEGT. The CDR3 length is 14 residues. Trimming cost V 0 bases and J 2 bases, with 7 bases left between them. The CDR3 DNA reads TGTGCCAGCAGTGAAGCGTGGGCGAACTATGGCTACACCTTC. Amino acids: CASSEAWANYGYTF.

The rearrangement joins TRBV29-1 to TRBJ2-3, with D possibly matching TRBD2 (5 bases). The CDR3 totals 14 residues. Deletions cut 0 bases from V and 5 bases from J, with 12 bases between. Germline CDR1 SQVTM, CDR2 ANQGSEA. Written as DNA, the CDR3 is TGCAGCGTTGAAGATGGAGGAGTGGGAGATACGCAGTATTTT. Encoded protein: CSVEDGGVGDTQYF.

V and J are TRBV7-9 and TRBJ2-6, with D perhaps being TRBD1 or TRBD2 (5 bases each). The germline V gene encodes CDR1 SEHNR and CDR2 FQNEAQ (reference sequence). The V end lost 5 bases, the J end lost 0 bases, and 8 bases lay between the germline ends. This CDR3 spans 15 amino acids. CDR3 loop: CASSPRGSGANVLTF. The CDR3 DNA sequence: TGTGCCAGCAGCCCGAGGGGCTCTGGGGCCAACGTCCTGACTTTC.

The chain recombines TRBV19 with TRBJ1-5, with 9 bases that match TRBD1. This CDR3 spans 16 amino acids. The V and J ends lost 5 bases and 4 bases, in that order; junction bases with no gene match: 9. Germline-derived CDR1 and CDR2 are LNHDA and SQIVND (reference sequence). The CDR3 loop is CASSPTGQGNNQPQHF. CDR3 DNA: TGTGCCAGTAGTCCCACCGGACAGGGGAATAATCAGCCCCAGCATTTT.

The chain combines TRBV7-2 with TRBJ1-2; D unresolved. The CDR3 contains 12 residues. V dropped 5 bases and J dropped 6 bases, with 10 bases sitting between them. Per the germline V gene, CDR1 is SGHTA and CDR2 is FQGNSA. The CDR3 region is CASSPYTDGYTF. The CDR3 DNA sequence: TGTGCCAGCAGCCCTTACACGGATGGCTACACCTTC.

The chain recombines TRBV7-9 with TRBJ1-1; perhaps TRBD1 as D (5 bases). This CDR3 region has 14 residues. CDR1 is SEHNR, CDR2 FQNEAQ, per germline (reference sequence). V was trimmed by 1 base and J by 1 base, leaving 7 bases between them. As DNA, the CDR3 is TGTGCCAGCAGCTTAGGACAGTCGAACACTGAAGCTTTCTTT. Its translation: CASSLGQSNTEAFF. The whole variable domain, remainder taken from reference TRBV7-9 and TRBJ1-1, is DTGVSQNPRHKITKRGQNVTFRCDPISEHNRLYWYRQTLGQGPEFLTYFQNEAQLEKSRLLSDRFSAERPKGSFSTLEIQRTEQGDSAMYLCASSLGQSNTEAFFGQGTRLTVV.

A note on this clone: In the same sample, other DNA sequences code for this CDR3. CDR3 region: CASSAGLAGTGELFF. The CDR3 DNA sequence: TGTGCCAGCAGCGCGGGACTAGCGGGGACCGGGGAGCTGTTTTTT. The rearrangement uses TRBV2 and TRBJ2-2; 13 bases align to TRBD2. With 6 bases clipped from V and 5 bases from J, the junction kept 3 bases outside the gene matches. The germline gives CDR1 SNHLY, CDR2 FYNNEI. This CDR3 has 15 residues.

V usage is TRBV6-5 and J usage is TRBJ2-7; 9 nucleotides line up with TRBD2. J lost 0 bases, V lost 4 bases, and 4 bases had no gene match. This CDR3 spans 15 amino acids. The germline V gene encodes CDR1 MNHEY and CDR2 SVGAGI. For the CDR3, the DNA is TGTGCCAGCAGTTCCACTAGCGGGTCCTCCTACGAGCAGTACTTC. Residues: CASSSTSGSSYEQYF.

This chain uses TRBV18 with TRBJ2-6, with unresolved D. CDR3 length: 15 residues. V was cut by 0 bases and J by 3 bases, with 6 bases left in between. CDR1 KGHSH and CDR2 LQKENI come from the germline V gene. In nucleotides, the CDR3 is TGTGCCAGCTCACCACCGGGCAATGGGGCCAACGTCCTGACTTTC. This translates into CASSPPGNGANVLTF.

This chain links TRBV19 with TRBJ1-1; TRBD1 is a possible D gene (5 bases). V dropped 3 bases and J dropped 0 bases, with 8 bases sitting between them. Germline V lookup: CDR1 LNHDA, CDR2 SQIVND (reference sequence). The CDR3 spans 14 residues. The DNA for the CDR3 is TGTGCCAGTAGTATCAACAGGCTGAACACTGAAGCTTTCTTT. This codes for CASSINRLNTEAFF.

The V call is TRBV6-6, the J call TRBJ1-5; no clear D gene. The CDR3 extends over 14 amino acids. The V end was cut by 5 bases, the J end by 1 base, with 9 bases between. CDR1 is MNHNY, CDR2 SVGAGI, per germline (reference sequence). CDR3 DNA sequence: TGTGCCAGCAGTCCCTTAGAGAGCAATCAGCCCCAGCATTTT. Protein sequence: CASSPLESNQPQHF.

This clone is judged medium-sized. The chain employs TRBV30 and TRBJ2-1; no definite D call. Trimming took off 2 bases at V and 6 bases at J, with 8 bases between the two ends. The CDR3 runs 12 residues. The germline CDR1 and CDR2 sequences are GTSNPN and SVGIG (reference sequence). The CDR3 loop is CAWSKRRNEQFF. The CDR3 nucleotides read TGTGCCTGGAGTAAAAGGCGCAATGAGCAGTTCTTC.

This chain connects TRBV5-4 to TRBJ2-1; D gene unclear. The germline V and J ends were trimmed by 4 bases and 5 bases, with 13 bases remaining between them. The CDR3 runs 14 residues. CDR1 is SGHNT, CDR2 YYREEE, per germline (reference sequence). Here the CDR3 DNA reads TGTGCCAGCAGCGTTCGCCTGGGCAACAATGAGCAGTTCTTC. It codes for CASSVRLGNNEQFF.